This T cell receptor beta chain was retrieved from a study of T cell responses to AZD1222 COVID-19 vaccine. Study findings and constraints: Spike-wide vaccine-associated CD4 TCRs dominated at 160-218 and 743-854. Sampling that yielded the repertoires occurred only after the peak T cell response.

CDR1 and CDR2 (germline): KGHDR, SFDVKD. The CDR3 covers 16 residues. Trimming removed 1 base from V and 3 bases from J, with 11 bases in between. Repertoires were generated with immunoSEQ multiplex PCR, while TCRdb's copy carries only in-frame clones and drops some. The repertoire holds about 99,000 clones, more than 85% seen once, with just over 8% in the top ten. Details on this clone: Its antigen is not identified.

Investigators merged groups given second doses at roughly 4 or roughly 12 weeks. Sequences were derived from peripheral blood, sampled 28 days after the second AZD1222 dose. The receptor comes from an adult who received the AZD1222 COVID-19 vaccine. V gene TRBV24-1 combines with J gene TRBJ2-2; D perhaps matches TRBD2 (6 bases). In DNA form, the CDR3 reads TGTGCCACCAGTGATTTCGGTCCGGGGGACACCGGGGAGCTGTTTTTT. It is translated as CATSDFGPGDTGELFF.